The 22 T cell receptor beta chains listed next were all sequenced from one sample in a study of vaccination effects on CD4 cells after COVID-19. These receptors have no identified antigens. Sequenced by immunoSEQ multiplex PCR; TCRdb stores in-frame clones only, minus some. The repertoire holds 7,500 to 10,000 clones, with approximately 76% as singletons. Culture proceeded for approximately 10 days, and CD4+ T cells were then isolated. Two-dose BNT162b2 or mRNA-1273 vaccination was given to participants. The sample here was CD4+ T cells from PBMCs cultured without peptide, taken after COVID-19 vaccination. Receptors originate from a human donor who received a COVID-19 vaccine.

The gene calls are TRBV7-9 and TRBJ2-3, with 8 bases fitting TRBD2. Germline CDR1 reads SEHNR; CDR2 reads FQNEAQ (reference sequence). The CDR3 length is 16 residues. Trimming cost V 1 base and J 0 bases; bases outside gene matches: 3. CDR3: CASSLELAVSTDTQYF. DNA for the CDR3: TGTGCCAGCAGCTTAGAACTAGCGGTGAGCACAGATACGCAGTATTTT.

The chain carries TRBV28 and TRBJ1-1, with 7 bases matching TRBD1. Trimming cost V 5 bases and J 3 bases; bases outside gene matches: 6. The germline V gene has CDR1 MDHEN and CDR2 SYDVKM. The CDR3 totals 14 residues. The CDR3 sequence is CASSLQGQDTEAFF. CDR3 DNA sequence: TGTGCCAGCAGTCTACAGGGGCAGGACACTGAAGCTTTCTTT.

The J gene is TRBJ2-7, the V gene TRBV5-1; weak D call: TRBD2 (6 bases). The CDR3 loop spans 16 amino acids. Germline loops: CDR1 SGHRS, CDR2 YFSETQ. Trimming took 4 bases from V and 3 from J, leaving 20 bases between them. The chain's CDR3 is CASSPVGGFSLYEQYF. The CDR3 DNA sequence: TGCGCCAGCAGCCCGGTGGGGGGTTTTTCACTCTACGAGCAGTACTTC.

The V and J genes are TRBV30 and TRBJ2-7; 12 nucleotides agree with TRBD2. Germline trimming cut 3 bases from V and 5 bases from J; bases unmatched to any gene: 2. CDR3 size: 13 residues. Germline V gene data show CDR1 as GTSNPN and CDR2 as SVGIG (reference sequence). CDR3 sequence reads: CAWRGLAGHEQYF. The CDR3 coding sequence is TGTGCCTGGAGGGGACTAGCGGGCCACGAGCAGTACTTC.

V usage is TRBV11-2 and J usage is TRBJ2-3; TRBD1 might be the D (5 bases). This CDR3 comprises 14 residues. CDR1 is SGHAT and CDR2 is FQNNGV in the germline V gene. Deletions cut 6 bases from V and 6 bases from J, with 16 bases between. CDR3 sequence reads: CASSPQGSRDTQYF. CDR3 nucleotides: TGTGCCAGCAGTCCGCAGGGATCTAGGGATACGCAGTATTTT.

The genes are TRBV11-2 and TRBJ2-3, with D possibly TRBD2 on 7 matching bases. The V and J ends lost 6 bases and 5 bases respectively, with 18 bases between them. The germline V gene has CDR1 SGHAT and CDR2 FQNNGV. CDR3 size: 15 residues. DNA for the CDR3: TGTGCCAGCAGTCAAGTGTCCGGGGGGCGAGATACGCAGTATTTT. Translated, it gives CASSQVSGGRDTQYF.

J is TRBJ2-3 and V is TRBV29-1; D is undetermined. This CDR3 contains 11 residues. The V gene's germline CDR1 is SQVTM and CDR2 ANQGSEA. V lost 7 bases and J 2 bases, leaving 7 bases between the germline ends. The CDR3 bases are TGCAGCGCCGGCTCCACAGATACGCAGTATTTT. Encoded protein: CSAGSTDTQYF.

V is TRBV7-6 and J is TRBJ2-2, with 14 bases matching TRBD2. The ends lost 5 bases at V and 6 bases at J; junction bases unmatched: 2. The CDR3 has 15 residues. Germline CDR1 and CDR2: SGHVS and FNYEAQ. For the CDR3, the DNA is TGTGCCAGCAGCCGGACTAGCGGGGGGCCCGGGGAGCTGTTTTTT. Its protein product is CASSRTSGGPGELFF.

CDR3 sequence reads: CASSDRGSSGNTIYF. CDR3 nucleotide sequence: TGTGCCAGCAGTGACCGAGGCAGCTCTGGAAACACCATATATTTT. The rearrangement uses TRBV6-4 and TRBJ1-3; no clear D. The CDR3 extends over 15 amino acids. The V gene lost 2 bases and the J gene lost 0 bases, with 8 bases spanning the gap. Germline CDR1 reads MRHNA; CDR2 reads SNTAGT.

V usage is TRBV6-1 and J usage is TRBJ1-4, with unresolved D. Deletions cut 2 bases from V and 8 bases from J, with 15 bases between. This CDR3 region has 15 residues. Germline CDR1 and CDR2: MNHNS and SASEGT. The CDR3 reads CASSELRARGEKLFF. The DNA of the CDR3 is TGTGCCAGCAGTGAACTAAGGGCTCGTGGGGAAAAACTGTTTTTT.

This clone has more than one count but fewer than ten. The V and J genes are TRBV29-1 and TRBJ1-2; unclear D gene. V was cut by 6 bases and J by 1 base, with 12 bases left in between. This CDR3 is built from 13 residues. Germline-derived CDR1 and CDR2 are SQVTM and ANQGSEA. CDR3 sequence reads: CSVLLQINYGYTF. CDR3 DNA sequence: TGCAGCGTCCTTTTACAGATTAACTATGGCTACACCTTC. Full variable domain (outside the CDR3, taken from reference TRBV29-1 and TRBJ1-2): SAVISQKPSRDICQRGTSLTIQCQVDSQVTMMFWYRQQPGQSLTLIATANQGSEATYESGFVIDKFPISRPNLTFSTLTVSNMSPEDSSIYLCSVLLQINYGYTFGSGTRLTVV.

The chain links TRBV19 to TRBJ1-4, with 10 positions matching TRBD1. CDR1 is LNHDA and CDR2 is SQIVND in the germline V gene (reference sequence). Trimming removed 6 bases from V and 7 bases from J; junction bases left unmatched: 2. The CDR3 contains 13 residues. The CDR3 here is CASRWTGGEKLFF. The CDR3 DNA sequence: TGTGCCAGTAGGTGGACAGGGGGTGAAAAACTGTTTTTT.

Written as DNA, the CDR3 is TGTGCCAGCAGCCCAGACGTGGCGACAATAGGCGAGCAGTACTTC. This sequence encodes CASSPDVATIGEQYF. The J gene is TRBJ2-7, the V gene TRBV11-1, with D uncertain. The CDR3 sequence is 15 residues long. CDR1 is SGHAT, CDR2 FQDESV, per germline (reference sequence). V gave up 5 bases and J gave up 6 bases, with 20 bases separating them.

The table lists this clone with a count of one. The chain recombines TRBV7-2 with TRBJ1-1; 8 nucleotides agree with TRBD1. V trimming: 4 bases; J trimming: 4 bases; junction bases outside the gene matches: 14. Germline V gene lookup returns CDR1 SGHTA and CDR2 FQGNSA. The CDR3 spans 17 residues. CDR3 protein: CASSSPGGQGGFTEAFF. DNA for the CDR3: TGTGCCAGCAGCTCCCCGGGAGGACAGGGCGGTTTCACTGAAGCTTTCTTT.

This chain uses TRBV7-8 with TRBJ2-2; D perhaps matches TRBD1 (6 bases). The V gene lost 5 bases and the J gene lost 0 bases, with 10 bases spanning the gap. Germline assignment: CDR1 SGHVS and CDR2 FQNEAQ. The CDR3 is 15 amino acids. The CDR3 sequence is CASSRTVANTGELFF. Written as DNA, the CDR3 is TGTGCCAGCAGCAGGACAGTGGCGAACACCGGGGAGCTGTTTTTT.

V usage is TRBV7-2 and J usage is TRBJ2-3, with D perhaps TRBD1 (6 bases). CDR3 length: 14 residues. CDR1 is SGHTA and CDR2 is FQGNSA in the germline V gene. With 5 bases removed from V and 0 bases from J, the gap between germline ends came to 9 bases. CDR3 amino acids: CASSHRDSTDTQYF. CDR3 DNA: TGTGCCAGCAGCCACAGGGATAGCACAGATACGCAGTATTTT.

The V gene is TRBV5-1, the J gene TRBJ1-1; TRBD1 matches 8 bases. The junction had 8 bases not matched to a gene; V was cut back by 1 base and J by 6 bases. Per the germline V gene, CDR1 is SGHRS and CDR2 is YFSETQ. This CDR3 is built from 15 residues. The CDR3 DNA reads TGCGCCAGCAGCTTGCTGACAGGGGAGTGGTCTGAAGCTTTCTTT. This translates into CASSLLTGEWSEAFF.

The chain combines TRBV6-5 with TRBJ1-1; TRBD1 might be the D (6 bases). Germline loops: CDR1 MNHEY, CDR2 SVGAGI. V shed 4 bases and J shed 4 bases, with 16 bases lying between them. This CDR3 comprises 15 residues. The CDR3 bases are TGTGCCAGCAGTTGGGGAGACAGGTGGGGCACTGAAGCTTTCTTT. It is translated as CASSWGDRWGTEAFF.

The J gene is TRBJ1-1, the V gene TRBV11-2; D remains unclear. Germline lookup yields CDR1 SGHAT and CDR2 FQNNGV. The CDR3 is made up of 15 amino acids. Trimming stripped 0 bases from V and 1 base from J, with 9 bases between. The CDR3 DNA sequence: TGTGCCAGCAGCTTAGATCCAAGCTCGAACACTGAAGCTTTCTTT. Residues: CASSLDPSSNTEAFF.

This chain links TRBV30 with TRBJ2-7; the match to TRBD1 covers 7 bases. The CDR3 has 12 residues. From germline, CDR1 is GTSNPN and CDR2 SVGIG (reference sequence). Losses at the gene ends were 4 bases for V and 5 bases for J; bases not matched to a gene: 5. The CDR3 protein is CAWKAGGDEQYF. The CDR3 nucleotides are TGTGCCTGGAAGGCAGGGGGAGACGAGCAGTACTTC. The complete variable domain, with remaining parts taken from reference TRBV30 and TRBJ2-7, reads SQTIHQWPATLVQPVGSPLSLECTVEGTSNPNLYWYRQAAGRGLQLLFYSVGIGQISSEVPQNLSASRPQDRQFILSSKKLLLSDSGFYLCAWKAGGDEQYFGPGTRLTVT.

The J gene is TRBJ1-2, the V gene TRBV20-1, with D uncertain. From germline, CDR1 is DFQATT and CDR2 SNEGSKA (reference sequence). V was cut by 0 bases and J by 1 base, with 0 bases left in between. CDR3 length equals 11 residues. CDR3 amino acids: CSARDNYGYTF. CDR3 coding DNA: TGCAGTGCTAGAGATAACTATGGCTACACCTTC.

The chain is built from TRBV6-2 or TRBV6-3 and TRBJ1-6; D is unresolved. Trimming cost V 5 bases and J 7 bases, with 12 bases left between them. Germline lookup yields CDR1 MNHEY and CDR2 SVGEGT. This CDR3 region has 14 residues. CDR3 bases: TGTGCCAGCAGTAGCTATGGGAGAAATTCACCCCTCCACTTT. Protein product: CASSSYGRNSPLHF.